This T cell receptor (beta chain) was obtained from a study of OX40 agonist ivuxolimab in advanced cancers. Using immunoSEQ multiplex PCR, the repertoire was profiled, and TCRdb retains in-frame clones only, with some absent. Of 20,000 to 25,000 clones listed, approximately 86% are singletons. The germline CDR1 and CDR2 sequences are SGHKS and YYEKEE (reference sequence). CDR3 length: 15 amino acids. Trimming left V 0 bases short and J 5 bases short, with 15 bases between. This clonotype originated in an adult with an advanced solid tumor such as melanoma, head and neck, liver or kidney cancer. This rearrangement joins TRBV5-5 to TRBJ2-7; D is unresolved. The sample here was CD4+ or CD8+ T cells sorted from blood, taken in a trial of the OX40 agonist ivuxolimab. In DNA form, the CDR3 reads TGTGCCAGCAGCTTGGAAGGCTTGGCAATTAACGAGCAGTACTTC. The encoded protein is CASSLEGLAINEQYF.